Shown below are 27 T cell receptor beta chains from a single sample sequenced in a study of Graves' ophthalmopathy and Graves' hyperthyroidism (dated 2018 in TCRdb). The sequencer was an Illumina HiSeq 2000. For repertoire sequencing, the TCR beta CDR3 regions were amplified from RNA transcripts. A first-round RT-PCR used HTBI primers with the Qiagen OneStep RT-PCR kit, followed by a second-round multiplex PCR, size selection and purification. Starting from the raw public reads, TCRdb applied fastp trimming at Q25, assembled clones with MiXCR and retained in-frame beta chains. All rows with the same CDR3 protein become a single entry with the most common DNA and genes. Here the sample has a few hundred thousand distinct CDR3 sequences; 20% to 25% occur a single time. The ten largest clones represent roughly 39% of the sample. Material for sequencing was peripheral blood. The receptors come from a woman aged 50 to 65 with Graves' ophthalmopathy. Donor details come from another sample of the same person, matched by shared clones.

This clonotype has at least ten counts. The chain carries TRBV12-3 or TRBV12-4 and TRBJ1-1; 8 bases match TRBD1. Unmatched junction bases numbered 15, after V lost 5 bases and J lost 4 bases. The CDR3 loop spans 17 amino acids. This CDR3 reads CASSLIGQGAVGTEAFF. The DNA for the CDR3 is TGTGCCAGCAGTCTTATAGGTCAGGGGGCGGTGGGCACTGAAGCTTTCTTT.

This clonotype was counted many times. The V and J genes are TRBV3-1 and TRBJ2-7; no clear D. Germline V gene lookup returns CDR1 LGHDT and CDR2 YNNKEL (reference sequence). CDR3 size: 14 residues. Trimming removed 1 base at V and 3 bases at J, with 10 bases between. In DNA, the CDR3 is TGTGCCAGCAGCCAAGTAGGGCAGAACTACGAGCAGTACTTC. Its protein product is CASSQVGQNYEQYF.

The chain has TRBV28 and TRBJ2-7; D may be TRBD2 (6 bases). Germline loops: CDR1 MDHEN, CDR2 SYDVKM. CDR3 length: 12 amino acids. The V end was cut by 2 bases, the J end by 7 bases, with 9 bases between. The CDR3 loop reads CASSLAGREQYF. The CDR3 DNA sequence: TGTGCCAGCAGTTTAGCAGGGAGGGAGCAGTACTTC.

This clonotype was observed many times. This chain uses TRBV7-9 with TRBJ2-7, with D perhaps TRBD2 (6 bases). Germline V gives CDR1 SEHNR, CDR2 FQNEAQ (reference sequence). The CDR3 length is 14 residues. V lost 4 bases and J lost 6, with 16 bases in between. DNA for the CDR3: TGTGCCAGCAGCTCTACTAGCAACGCCCCCGAGCAGTACTTC. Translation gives CASSSTSNAPEQYF.

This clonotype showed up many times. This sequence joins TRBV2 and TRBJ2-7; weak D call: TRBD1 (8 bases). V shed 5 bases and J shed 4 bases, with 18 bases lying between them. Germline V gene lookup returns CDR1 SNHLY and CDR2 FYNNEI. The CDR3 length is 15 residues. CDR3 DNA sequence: TGTGCCAGCAGTCCAAACAGGGGGGAGGGATACGAGCAGTACTTC. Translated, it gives CASSPNRGEGYEQYF.

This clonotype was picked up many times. The CDR3 sequence: CASGDSSGSSYEQYF. For the CDR3, the DNA is TGTGCTAGTGGTGACTCTAGCGGGAGCTCCTACGAGCAGTACTTC. The V call is TRBV12-5, the J call TRBJ2-7, with TRBD2 matching 10 bases. CDR1 LGHNT and CDR2 FRNRAP come from the germline V gene. J lost 0 bases, V lost 5 bases, and 4 bases had no gene match. This CDR3 contains 15 residues.

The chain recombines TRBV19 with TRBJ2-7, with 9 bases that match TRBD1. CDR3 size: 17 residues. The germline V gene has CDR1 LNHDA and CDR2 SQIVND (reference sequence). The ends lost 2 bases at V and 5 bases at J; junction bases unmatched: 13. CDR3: CASSIPGQGSRADEQYF. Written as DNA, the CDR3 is TGTGCCAGTAGTATACCGGGACAGGGCTCCAGAGCGGACGAGCAGTACTTC.

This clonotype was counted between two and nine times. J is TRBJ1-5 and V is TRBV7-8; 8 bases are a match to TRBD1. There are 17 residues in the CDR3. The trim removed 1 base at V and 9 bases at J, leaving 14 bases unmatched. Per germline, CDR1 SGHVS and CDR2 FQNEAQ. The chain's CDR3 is CASSLVPGGAGGTPQHF. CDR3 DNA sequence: TGTGCCAGCAGCTTAGTTCCGGGTGGGGCAGGGGGCACGCCCCAGCATTTT.

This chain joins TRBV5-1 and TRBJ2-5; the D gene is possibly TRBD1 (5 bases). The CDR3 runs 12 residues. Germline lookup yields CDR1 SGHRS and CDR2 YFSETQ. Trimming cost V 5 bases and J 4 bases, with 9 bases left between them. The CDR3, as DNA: TGCGCCAGCAGGGCAGGGTCAGAGACCCAGTACTTC. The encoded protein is CASRAGSETQYF.

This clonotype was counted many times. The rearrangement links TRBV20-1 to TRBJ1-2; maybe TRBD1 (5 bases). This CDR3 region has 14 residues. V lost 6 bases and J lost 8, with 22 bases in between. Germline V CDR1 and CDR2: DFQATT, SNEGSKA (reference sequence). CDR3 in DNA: TGCAGTGCCCCTGGGGGAGGCGCGGGGTTGGGCTACACCTTC. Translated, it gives CSAPGGGAGLGYTF.

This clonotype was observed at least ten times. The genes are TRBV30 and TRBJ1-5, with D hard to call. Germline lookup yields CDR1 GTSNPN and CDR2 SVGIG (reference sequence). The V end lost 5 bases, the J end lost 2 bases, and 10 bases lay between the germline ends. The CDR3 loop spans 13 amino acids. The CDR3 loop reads CAWAKEGNQPQHF. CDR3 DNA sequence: TGTGCCTGGGCCAAGGAGGGCAATCAGCCCCAGCATTTT. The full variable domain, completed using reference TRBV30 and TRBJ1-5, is SQTIHQWPATLVQPVGSPLSLECTVEGTSNPNLYWYRQAAGRGLQLLFYSVGIGQISSEVPQNLSASRPQDRQFILSSKKLLLSDSGFYLCAWAKEGNQPQHFGDGTRLSIL.

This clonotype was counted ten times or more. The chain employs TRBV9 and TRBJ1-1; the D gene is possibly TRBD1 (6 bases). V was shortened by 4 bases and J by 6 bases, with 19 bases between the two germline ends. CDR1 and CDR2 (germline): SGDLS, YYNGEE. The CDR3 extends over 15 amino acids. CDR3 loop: CASSPTGTPGAEAFF. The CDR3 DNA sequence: TGTGCCAGCAGCCCCACCGGGACACCAGGTGCTGAAGCTTTCTTT.

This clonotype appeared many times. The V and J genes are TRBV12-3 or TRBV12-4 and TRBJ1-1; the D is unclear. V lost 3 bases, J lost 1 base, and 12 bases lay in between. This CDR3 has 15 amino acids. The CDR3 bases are TGTGCCAGCAGTTTTAGTGGCAGGTCGAACACTGAAGCTTTCTTT. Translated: CASSFSGRSNTEAFF.

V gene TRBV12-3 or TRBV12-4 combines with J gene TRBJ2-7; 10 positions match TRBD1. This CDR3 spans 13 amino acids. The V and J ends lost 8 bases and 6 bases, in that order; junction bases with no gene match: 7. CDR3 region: CASRRTGGGEQYF. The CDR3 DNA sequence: TGTGCCAGCCGGCGGACAGGGGGTGGCGAGCAGTACTTC.

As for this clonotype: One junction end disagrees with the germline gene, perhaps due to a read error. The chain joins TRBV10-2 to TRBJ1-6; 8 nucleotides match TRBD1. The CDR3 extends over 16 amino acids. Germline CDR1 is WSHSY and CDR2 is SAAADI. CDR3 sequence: CASTRGQVSYNAPLHF. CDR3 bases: TGCGCCAGCACCAGGGGGCAGGTATCCTATAATGCACCCCTCCACTTT.

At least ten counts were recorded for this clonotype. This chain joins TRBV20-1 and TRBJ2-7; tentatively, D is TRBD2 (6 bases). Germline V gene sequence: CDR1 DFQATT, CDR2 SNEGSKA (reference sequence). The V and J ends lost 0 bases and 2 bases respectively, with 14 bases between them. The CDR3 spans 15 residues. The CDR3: CSAREGGLFPYEQYF. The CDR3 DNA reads TGCAGTGCTAGAGAGGGGGGACTGTTCCCCTACGAGCAGTACTTC.

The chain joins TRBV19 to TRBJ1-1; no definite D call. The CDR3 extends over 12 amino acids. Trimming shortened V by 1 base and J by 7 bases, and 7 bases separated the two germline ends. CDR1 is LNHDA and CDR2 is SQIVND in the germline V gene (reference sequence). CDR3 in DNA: TGTGCCAGTAGTATAGCGAGGAGTGAAGCTTTCTTT. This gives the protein CASSIARSEAFF.

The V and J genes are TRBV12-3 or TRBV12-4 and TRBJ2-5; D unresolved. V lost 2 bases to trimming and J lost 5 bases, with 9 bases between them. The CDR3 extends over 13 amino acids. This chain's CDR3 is CASSLLVDETQYF. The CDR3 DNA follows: TGTGCCAGCAGTTTATTAGTGGACGAGACCCAGTACTTC.

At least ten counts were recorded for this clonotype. The CDR3 loop reads CATSVGGETGRNTEAFF. The CDR3 DNA reads TGTGCCACCAGTGTTGGAGGGGAGACAGGACGAAACACTGAAGCTTTCTTT. The chain combines TRBV24-1 with TRBJ1-1, with D perhaps TRBD1 (6 bases). The V gene's germline CDR1 is KGHDR and CDR2 SFDVKD. This CDR3 has 17 residues. The V and J ends lost 5 bases and 2 bases respectively, with 20 bases between them.

CDR3 DNA: TGTGCCAGCAGTCCTCGAGGGCACCTCAATCAGCCCCAGCATTTT. Its translation is CASSPRGHLNQPQHF. V is TRBV6-2 or TRBV6-3 and J is TRBJ1-5, with D hard to call. CDR1 and CDR2 from the germline V gene are MNHEY and SVGEGT. V was pared by 5 bases and J by 3 bases, with 14 bases between. This CDR3 is built from 15 residues.

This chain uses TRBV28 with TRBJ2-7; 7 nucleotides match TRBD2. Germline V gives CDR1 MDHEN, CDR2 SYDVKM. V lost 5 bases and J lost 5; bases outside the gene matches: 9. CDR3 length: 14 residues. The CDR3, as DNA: TGTGCCAGCAGTCCGAACCCCGGACTAGACGAGCAGTACTTC. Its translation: CASSPNPGLDEQYF.

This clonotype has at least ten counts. The CDR3, as DNA: TGTGCCAGCAGTTTAGCGCGGGGACTAGCGGTAGAGACCCAGTACTTC. Its translation is CASSLARGLAVETQYF. This chain links TRBV12-3 or TRBV12-4 with TRBJ2-5; TRBD2 aligns across 11 bases. CDR3 size: 16 residues. With 0 bases clipped from V and 4 bases from J, the junction kept 4 bases outside the gene matches.

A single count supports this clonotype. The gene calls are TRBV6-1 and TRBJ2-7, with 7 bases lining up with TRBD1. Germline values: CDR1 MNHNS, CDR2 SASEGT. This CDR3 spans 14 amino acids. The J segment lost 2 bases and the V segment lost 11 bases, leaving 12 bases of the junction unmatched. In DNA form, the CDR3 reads TGTGCCGGCAACACACGGGACAGAACCTACGAGCAGTACTTC. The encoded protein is CAGNTRDRTYEQYF.

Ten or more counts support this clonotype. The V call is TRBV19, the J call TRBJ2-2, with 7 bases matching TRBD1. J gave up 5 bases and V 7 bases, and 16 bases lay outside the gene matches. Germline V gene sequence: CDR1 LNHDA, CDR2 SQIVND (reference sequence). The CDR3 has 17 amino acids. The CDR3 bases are TGTGCCAGTACCGAAGACCCCCGACAGGGAAGTACCGGGGAGCTGTTTTTT. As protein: CASTEDPRQGSTGELFF.

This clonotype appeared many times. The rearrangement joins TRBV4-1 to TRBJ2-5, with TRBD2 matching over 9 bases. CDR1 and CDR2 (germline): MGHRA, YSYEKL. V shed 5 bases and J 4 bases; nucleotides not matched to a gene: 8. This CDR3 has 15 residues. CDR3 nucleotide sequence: TGCGCCAGCAGCAACCCGGGACTAGCTGGAGAGACCCAGTACTTC. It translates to CASSNPGLAGETQYF.

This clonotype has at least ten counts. The CDR3 here is CASSYKGGRINTGELFF. CDR3 nucleotides: TGTGCCAGCAGTTACAAAGGGGGACGCATAAACACCGGGGAGCTGTTTTTT. J is TRBJ2-2 and V is TRBV6-2 or TRBV6-3, with D maybe TRBD1 (6 bases). CDR1 MNHEY and CDR2 SVGEGT come from the germline V gene. Between the trimmed V and J ends, which lost 2 bases and 2 bases, there was a span of 15 bases. The CDR3 spans 17 residues.

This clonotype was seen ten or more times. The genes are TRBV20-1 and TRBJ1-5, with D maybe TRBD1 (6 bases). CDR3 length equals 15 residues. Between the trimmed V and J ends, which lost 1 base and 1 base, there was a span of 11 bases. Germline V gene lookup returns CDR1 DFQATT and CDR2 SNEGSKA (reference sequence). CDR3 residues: CSARAIGQSNQPQHF. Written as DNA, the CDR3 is TGCAGTGCTAGAGCAATAGGACAGAGCAATCAGCCCCAGCATTTT.